Here is one TCR beta chain with its context. What it binds is not known. Germline values: CDR1 LNHDA, CDR2 SQIVND (reference sequence). This CDR3 spans 13 amino acids. V lost 6 bases and J 4 bases, leaving 10 bases between the germline ends. This specimen belongs to a study of T cells in localized non-small cell lung cancer. Study results and caveats: It remains possible that heterogeneity exists, since only one tumor region was sequenced. Uninvolved adjacent lung showed the highest T cell clonality, exceeding tumor. In adjacent lung appeared a median around 62 of the top 100 tumor clones. Patients showing higher blood T cell density tended to see longer overall survival.

The data were produced by immunoSEQ multiplex PCR, yet TCRdb's version contains in-frame clones alone and is incomplete. Among about 33,000 clones listed, around 84% were seen once. The chain has TRBV19 and TRBJ2-1; D is uncertain. The receptor was isolated from a male donor aged 60 or older with stage III lung adenocarcinoma. Sequences were derived from peripheral blood, sampled before any cancer treatment. The CDR3 reads CASSPVEYNEQFF. The CDR3 DNA reads as TGTGCCAGTAGCCCCGTGGAATACAATGAGCAGTTCTTC.